Each of the 2 T cell receptor beta chains below was sequenced from the same sample in a study of early T cells in non-severe SARS-CoV-2 infection (dated by TCRdb to the early 2020s). The library relied on 5' RACE. Sequencing was carried out with a NextSeq 500. TCRdb reprocessing: public reads trimmed at Q25 with fastp, clones called with MiXCR, in-frame beta chains kept. Each record represents a unique CDR3 protein, reported with the most common genes and DNA among its rows. For this sample the table gives about 40,000 distinct CDR3 sequences, of which approximately 6.3% were detected only once. The ten largest clones take up 20% to 30% of the sample. Specimen: whole blood. The source of these receptors is an adult who was a healthcare worker with PCR-confirmed SARS-CoV-2 infection or an uninfected control (not recorded which).

This clonotype has a count of ten or more. The V call is TRBV6-1, the J call TRBJ1-2, with a tentative D call TRBD1 (6 bases). Deletions cut 2 bases from V and 0 bases from J, with 16 bases between. The CDR3 is 17 amino acids. Germline V gives CDR1 MNHNS, CDR2 SASEGT. The CDR3 loop reads CASSERHWTAANYGYTF. CDR3 nucleotide sequence: TGTGCCAGCAGTGAACGACATTGGACAGCAGCTAACTATGGCTACACCTTC.

At least ten counts were recorded for this clonotype. The V gene is TRBV7-6, the J gene TRBJ2-5; a weak D match, TRBD1 (5 bases). This CDR3 contains 12 residues. Trimming left V 2 bases short and J 7 bases short, with 8 bases between. Germline CDR1 SGHVS, CDR2 FNYEAQ. In DNA form, the CDR3 reads TGTGCCAGCAGCTTAACCACAGGGACCCAGTACTTC. Amino acid sequence: CASSLTTGTQYF.